The 29 T cell receptor beta chains below were found in one sample sequenced in a study of early T cells in non-severe SARS-CoV-2 infection. TCRdb recomputed calls from the 5' RACE reads with MiXCR, one row per CDR3 protein. The sample holds about 60,000 distinct CDR3 sequences, 15% seen once. This specimen was whole blood, taken at baseline. These receptors were taken from an adult who was a healthcare worker with PCR-confirmed SARS-CoV-2 infection or an uninfected control (not recorded which).

This clonotype was seen a few times. The chain uses TRBV5-1 and TRBJ2-1; 7 positions agree with TRBD1. CDR1 and CDR2 from the germline V gene are SGHRS and YFSETQ. V lost 2 bases, J lost 6 bases, and 5 bases stayed unmatched. The CDR3 is 14 residues long. Written as DNA, the CDR3 is TGCGCCAGCAGCTTCCAGGGGGAAGGCAATGAGCAGTTCTTC. Residues: CASSFQGEGNEQFF.

This clonotype was observed a handful of times. The chain recombines TRBV20-1 with TRBJ2-5; either TRBD1 or TRBD2 may fit D (5 bases each). The germline V and J ends were trimmed by 7 bases and 4 bases, with 16 bases remaining between them. Germline V gene lookup returns CDR1 DFQATT and CDR2 SNEGSKA (reference sequence). The CDR3 contains 13 residues. In DNA, the CDR3 is TGCAGTGGCCCGGGACCAGGGACAGAGACCCAGTACTTC. Its protein is CSGPGPGTETQYF.

This clonotype occurred a few times. The CDR3 coding sequence is TGCGCCAGCAGCTCTACAGGGGGCTCTGGGGCCAACGTCCTGACTTTC. This gives the protein CASSSTGGSGANVLTF. The genes are TRBV5-1 and TRBJ2-6; 8 bases align to TRBD1. Unmatched junction bases numbered 2, after V lost 3 bases and J lost 0 bases. Looked up from germline, CDR1 is SGHRS and CDR2 is YFSETQ. The CDR3 runs 16 residues.

The chain combines TRBV10-2 with TRBJ2-2; TRBD1 matches 7 bases. V trimming: 6 bases; J trimming: 2 bases; junction bases outside the gene matches: 3. The CDR3 covers 14 residues. In germline, CDR1 is WSHSY, CDR2 SAAADI. CDR3 in DNA: TGCGCCAGCAGAGGGGACAGTAACACCGGGGAGCTGTTTTTT. As protein: CASRGDSNTGELFF.

This clonotype came up a few times. The J gene is TRBJ1-5, the V gene TRBV10-3; the D is unclear. Germline assignment: CDR1 ENHRY and CDR2 SYGVKD. V lost 5 bases to trimming and J lost 7 bases, with 18 bases between them. CDR3 length: 15 residues. The CDR3 DNA sequence: TGTGCCATCAGTCGCGGCCTGGCGGCCAACCAGCCCCAGCATTTT. It translates to CAISRGLAANQPQHF.

This clonotype was observed a few times. This chain joins TRBV6-5 and TRBJ2-7, with 9 bases that match TRBD2. This CDR3 has 13 residues. The ends lost 8 bases at V and 4 bases at J; junction bases unmatched: 6. Germline V gene sequence: CDR1 MNHEY, CDR2 SVGAGI. CDR3 sequence reads: CASFGLAGYEQYF. CDR3 in DNA: TGTGCCAGCTTTGGTCTAGCGGGGTACGAGCAGTACTTC.

There are many counts of this clonotype. This chain joins TRBV5-5 and TRBJ2-4; 7 nucleotides match TRBD2. J lost 10 bases, V lost 3 bases, and 7 bases had no gene match. This CDR3 has 13 amino acids. Germline lookup yields CDR1 SGHKS and CDR2 YYEKEE (reference sequence). This CDR3 reads CASSWSGTGIQYF. DNA for the CDR3: TGTGCCAGCAGCTGGAGCGGGACGGGTATTCAGTACTTC.

This clonotype was observed a handful of times. The chain employs TRBV19 and TRBJ2-3, with a weak D call TRBD2 (6 bases). The length of the CDR3 is 14 residues. Trimming removed 4 bases at V and 3 bases at J, with 11 bases between. The germline V gene has CDR1 LNHDA and CDR2 SQIVND (reference sequence). The CDR3 reads CASSTGGRTDTQYF. The CDR3 DNA is TGTGCCAGTAGTACCGGGGGACGAACAGATACGCAGTATTTT.

This clonotype was seen many times. The V call is TRBV4-2, the J call TRBJ2-7, with TRBD1 matching 10 bases. This CDR3 contains 18 residues. The germline gives CDR1 LGHNA, CDR2 YNFKEQ. V was pared by 1 base and J by 2 bases, with 11 bases of the junction left unmatched. This chain's CDR3 is CASSQGPTGDRGPYEQYF. CDR3 DNA: TGTGCCAGCAGCCAAGGGCCCACCGGGGACAGGGGCCCCTACGAGCAGTACTTC.

This clonotype was detected a few times. This chain uses TRBV28 with TRBJ2-3, with 9 nucleotides matching TRBD2. The germline V gene encodes CDR1 MDHEN and CDR2 SYDVKM. Trimming cost V 8 bases and J 4 bases; bases outside gene matches: 4. The CDR3 has 13 residues. This CDR3 is CASEAGGADTQYF. The CDR3 DNA sequence: TGTGCCAGCGAGGCGGGGGGGGCAGATACGCAGTATTTT.

V and J are TRBV29-1 and TRBJ2-3, with D possibly TRBD2 on 6 matching bases. Trimming removed 6 bases at V and 0 bases at J, with 13 bases between. This CDR3 has 14 residues. CDR1 and CDR2 (germline): SQVTM, ANQGSEA. The CDR3 region is CSVSYGGSTDTQYF. The CDR3 DNA sequence: TGCAGCGTCTCATACGGGGGTAGCACAGATACGCAGTATTTT.

The chain joins TRBV5-4 to TRBJ2-3, with 10 nucleotides matching TRBD2. The CDR3 length is 19 residues. Germline values: CDR1 SGHNT, CDR2 YYREEE (reference sequence). V was clipped by 2 bases and J by 6 bases; unmatched bases: 18. CDR3 sequence: CASSFPPVSGRALMDTQYF. For the CDR3, the DNA is TGTGCCAGCAGCTTCCCGCCAGTGAGCGGGAGGGCCCTCATGGATACGCAGTATTTT. The whole variable domain, filled in from reference TRBV5-4 and TRBJ2-3, reads ETGVTQSPTHLIKTRGQQVTLRCSSQSGHNTVSWYQQALGQGPQFIFQYYREEENGRGNFPPRFSGLQFPNYSSELNVNALELDDSALYLCASSFPPVSGRALMDTQYFGPGTRLTVL.

This clonotype was seen a few times. The V call is TRBV10-3, the J call TRBJ2-7; D not resolved. CDR1 and CDR2 from the germline V gene are ENHRY and SYGVKD. Trimming took off 3 bases at V and 0 bases at J, with 9 bases between the two ends. This CDR3 is built from 14 residues. CDR3 protein: CAISDIRFSYEQYF. CDR3 DNA sequence: TGTGCCATCAGTGATATTAGATTCTCCTACGAGCAGTACTTC.

The chain employs TRBV12-3 or TRBV12-4 and TRBJ2-4, with D uncertain. This CDR3 has 11 amino acids. V was cut by 7 bases and J by 6 bases, with 7 bases left in between. In DNA form, the CDR3 reads TGTGCCAGCACCCCGGGAAACATTCAGTACTTC. This gives the protein CASTPGNIQYF.

The rearrangement joins TRBV7-9 to TRBJ2-7, with D perhaps TRBD1 or TRBD2 (5 bases each). There are 13 residues in the CDR3. Trimming shortened V by 1 base and J by 7 bases, and 11 bases separated the two germline ends. CDR1 SEHNR and CDR2 FQNEAQ come from the germline V gene (reference sequence). The CDR3 here is CASSLGTAGEQYF. CDR3 coding DNA: TGTGCCAGCAGCTTAGGGACTGCAGGGGAGCAGTACTTC.

The chain uses TRBV12-5 and TRBJ1-1; D unresolved. Germline V lookup: CDR1 LGHNT, CDR2 FRNRAP. The CDR3 runs 13 residues. Trimming shortened V by 6 bases and J by 1 base, and 9 bases separated the two germline ends. The CDR3 loop is CASGLEPNTEAFF. For the CDR3, the DNA is TGTGCTAGTGGCCTTGAACCGAACACTGAAGCTTTCTTT.

The chain joins TRBV4-1 to TRBJ1-1; possible D gene TRBD1, 6 bases. The CDR3 contains 14 residues. CDR1 and CDR2 from the germline V gene are MGHRA and YSYEKL. The ends were cut back, 3 bases at V and 3 bases at J, with 11 bases in the middle. The CDR3 reads CASSHGGTYTEAFF. The CDR3 DNA sequence: TGCGCCAGCAGCCACGGCGGGACATACACTGAAGCTTTCTTT.

This clonotype was picked up a small number of times. Written as DNA, the CDR3 is TGCGCCAGCACCCCCGGACAGGAGGCTGGGGCCAACGTCCTGACTTTC. It encodes CASTPGQEAGANVLTF. V gene TRBV5-1 combines with J gene TRBJ2-6, with 7 bases lining up with TRBD1. The V segment lost 6 bases and the J segment 2 bases; nucleotides outside the gene matches: 8. The germline gives CDR1 SGHRS, CDR2 YFSETQ. The CDR3 extends over 16 amino acids.

The CDR3 here is CSARDFAGKGETQYF. In DNA form, the CDR3 reads TGCAGTGCTAGAGATTTTGCGGGGAAAGGAGAGACCCAGTACTTC. The rearrangement links TRBV20-1 to TRBJ2-5, with D maybe TRBD2 (6 bases). Germline V gives CDR1 DFQATT, CDR2 SNEGSKA (reference sequence). The CDR3 consists of 15 residues. Trimming shortened V by 0 bases and J by 4 bases, and 15 bases separated the two germline ends.

This rearrangement joins TRBV5-1 to TRBJ1-5; D is ambiguous. Germline-derived CDR1 and CDR2 are SGHRS and YFSETQ. The V and J ends lost 0 bases and 4 bases respectively, with 5 bases between them. There are 13 residues in the CDR3. CDR3 residues: CASSLGANQPQHF. The CDR3 DNA reads TGCGCCAGCAGCTTGGGGGCAAATCAGCCCCAGCATTTT.

This clonotype was recorded at least ten times. This chain connects TRBV29-1 to TRBJ2-3; maybe TRBD1 (6 bases). The CDR3 loop spans 14 amino acids. Germline-derived CDR1 and CDR2 are SQVTM and ANQGSEA. V lost 1 base, J lost 4 bases, and 12 bases lay in between. CDR3 in DNA: TGCAGCGTTGAAGGAGCCAGGGGAGCAGATACGCAGTATTTT. This encodes CSVEGARGADTQYF.

The chain uses TRBV20-1 and TRBJ1-6; D may be TRBD1 (6 bases). From germline, CDR1 is DFQATT and CDR2 SNEGSKA (reference sequence). The germline V and J ends were trimmed by 0 bases and 1 base, with 10 bases remaining between them. There are 16 residues in the CDR3. CDR3 amino acids: CSARDTQGSYNSPLHF. CDR3 DNA sequence: TGCAGTGCTAGAGACACCCAGGGGTCCTATAATTCACCCCTCCACTTT.

In this sample, this clonotype turned up a few times. The CDR3, as DNA: TGTGCCAGCAGTTACTCCGGTGAAAGGGGCCAGCCCCAGCATTTT. The encoded protein is CASSYSGERGQPQHF. The chain recombines TRBV6-5 with TRBJ1-5; D perhaps matches TRBD1 (5 bases). The V and J ends lost 0 bases and 7 bases respectively, with 13 bases between them. Germline CDR1 is MNHEY and CDR2 is SVGAGI. This CDR3 is 15 amino acids long.

The table lists this clonotype with a few counts. The chain links TRBV10-2 to TRBJ1-1, with D possibly TRBD1 on 5 matching bases. The CDR3 is 14 residues long. The V gene lost 2 bases and the J gene lost 2 bases, with 9 bases spanning the gap. The germline CDR1 and CDR2 sequences are WSHSY and SAAADI. The CDR3 DNA is TGCGCCAGCAGTGAGAACGGGGGAAACACTGAAGCTTTCTTT. It is translated as CASSENGGNTEAFF.

This clonotype was seen at least ten times. As DNA, the CDR3 is TGTGCCAGCAGCCAAGTCTCTAGCAATCAGCCCCAGCATTTT. Translation gives CASSQVSSNQPQHF. This rearrangement joins TRBV4-2 to TRBJ1-5; no reliable D call. The CDR3 length is 14 residues. The ends were cut back, 1 base at V and 0 bases at J, with 4 bases in the middle. Per the germline V gene, CDR1 is LGHNA and CDR2 is YNFKEQ.

This clonotype was picked up a small number of times. The V call is TRBV5-1, the J call TRBJ2-3; 12 bases are shared with TRBD2. Looked up from germline, CDR1 is SGHRS and CDR2 is YFSETQ. J lost 4 bases, V lost 4 bases, and 4 bases had no gene match. The CDR3 has 15 amino acids. For the CDR3, the DNA is TGCGCCAGCAGCAAGACTAGCGGGAGAGCAGATACGCAGTATTTT. Its translation: CASSKTSGRADTQYF.

The chain carries TRBV7-2 and TRBJ2-5, with D perhaps TRBD1 (5 bases). Trimming cost V 4 bases and J 2 bases, with 8 bases left between them. The CDR3 has 13 residues. The germline V gene has CDR1 SGHTA and CDR2 FQGNSA. The CDR3: CASSSRQQETQYF. In DNA, the CDR3 is TGTGCCAGCAGCTCCCGACAGCAAGAGACCCAGTACTTC.

The chain carries TRBV6-5 and TRBJ2-7; D not resolved. This CDR3 has 15 amino acids. V dropped 5 bases and J dropped 4 bases, with 18 bases sitting between them. Per germline, CDR1 MNHEY and CDR2 SVGAGI. The CDR3 region is CASSPGPTGSYEQYF. The CDR3 DNA is TGTGCCAGCAGTCCCGGCCCTACGGGTTCTTACGAGCAGTACTTC.

The table lists this clonotype with a few counts. The J gene is TRBJ1-1, the V gene TRBV9, with 7 positions matching TRBD1. V shed 4 bases and J 4 bases; nucleotides not matched to a gene: 7. The germline CDR1 and CDR2 sequences are SGDLS and YYNGEE. The CDR3 is made up of 14 amino acids. The DNA of the CDR3 is TGTGCCAGCAGCTCCGAGGACAGGACCACTGAAGCTTTCTTT. Protein: CASSSEDRTTEAFF.